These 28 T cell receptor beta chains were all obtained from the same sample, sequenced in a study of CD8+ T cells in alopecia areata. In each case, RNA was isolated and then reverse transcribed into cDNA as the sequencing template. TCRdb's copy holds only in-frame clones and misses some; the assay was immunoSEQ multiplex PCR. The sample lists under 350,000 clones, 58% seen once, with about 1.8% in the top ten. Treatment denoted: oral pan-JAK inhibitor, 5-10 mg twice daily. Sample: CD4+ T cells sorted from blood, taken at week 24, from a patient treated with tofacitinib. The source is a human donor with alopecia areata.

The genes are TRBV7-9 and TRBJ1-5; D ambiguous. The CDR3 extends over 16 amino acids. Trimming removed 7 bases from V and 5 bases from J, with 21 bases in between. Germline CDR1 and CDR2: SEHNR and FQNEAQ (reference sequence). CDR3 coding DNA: TGTGCCAGCACCATTCCCAGGTCCGGGTTACATCAGCCCCAGCATTTT. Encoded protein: CASTIPRSGLHQPQHF.

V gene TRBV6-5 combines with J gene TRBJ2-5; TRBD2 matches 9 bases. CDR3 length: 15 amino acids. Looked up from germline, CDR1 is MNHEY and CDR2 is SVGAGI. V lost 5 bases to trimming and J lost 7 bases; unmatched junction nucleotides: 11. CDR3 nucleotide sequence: TGTGCCAGCAGTGGGTCGGGACTAGCCATGTCGACCCAGTACTTC. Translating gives CASSGSGLAMSTQYF.

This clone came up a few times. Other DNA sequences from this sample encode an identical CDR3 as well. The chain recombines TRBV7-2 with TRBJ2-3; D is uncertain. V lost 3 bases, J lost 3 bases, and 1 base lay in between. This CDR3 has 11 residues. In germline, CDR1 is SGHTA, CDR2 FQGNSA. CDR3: CASSFTDTQYF. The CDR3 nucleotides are TGTGCCAGCAGCTTTACAGATACGCAGTATTTT.

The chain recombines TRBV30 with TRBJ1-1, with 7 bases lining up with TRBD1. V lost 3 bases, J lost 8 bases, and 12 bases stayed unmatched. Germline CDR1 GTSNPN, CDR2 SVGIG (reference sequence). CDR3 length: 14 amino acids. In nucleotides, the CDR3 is TGTGCCTGGAGCCGGGGACAGTCAGCCCGGGAAGCTTTCTTT. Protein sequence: CAWSRGQSAREAFF.

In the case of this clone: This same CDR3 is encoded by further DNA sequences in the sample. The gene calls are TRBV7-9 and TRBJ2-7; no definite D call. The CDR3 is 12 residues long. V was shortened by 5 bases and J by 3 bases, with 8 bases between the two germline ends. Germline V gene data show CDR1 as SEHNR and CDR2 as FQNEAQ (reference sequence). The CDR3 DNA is TGTGCCAGCAGCCAAAGCAGCTACGAGCAGTACTTC. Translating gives CASSQSSYEQYF.

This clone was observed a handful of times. CDR3 nucleotide sequence: TGTGCCAGCAGTGAACGGGACCAAGGACACTATGGCTACACCTTC. Its translation is CASSERDQGHYGYTF. The rearrangement links TRBV25-1 to TRBJ1-2, with D possibly matching TRBD1 (5 bases). Trimming pared 2 bases from V and 3 bases from J, leaving 13 bases between. CDR3 length: 15 residues. From germline, CDR1 is MGHDK and CDR2 SYGVNS.

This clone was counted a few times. The DNA of the CDR3 is TGTGCCAGCAGTGCTTACAGCTCGAACACCGGGGAGCTGTTTTTT. It is translated as CASSAYSSNTGELFF. The rearrangement links TRBV2 to TRBJ2-2; D ambiguous. V was cut by 4 bases and J by 0 bases, with 9 bases left in between. This CDR3 region has 15 residues. Germline V lookup: CDR1 SNHLY, CDR2 FYNNEI. Filled out from reference TRBV2 and TRBJ2-2, the complete variable domain reads EPEVTQTPSHQVTQMGQEVILRCVPISNHLYFYWYRQILGQKVEFLVSFYNNEISEKSEIFDDQFSVERPDGSNFTLKIRSTKLEDSAMYFCASSAYSSNTGELFFGEGSRLTVL.

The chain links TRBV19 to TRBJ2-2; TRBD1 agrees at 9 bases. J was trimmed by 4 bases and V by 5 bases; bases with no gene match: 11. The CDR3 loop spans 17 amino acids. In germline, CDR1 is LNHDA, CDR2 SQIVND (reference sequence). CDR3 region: CASSSTSGTGTTGELFF. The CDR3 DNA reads TGTGCCAGTAGTTCCACATCCGGGACAGGGACCACCGGGGAGCTGTTTTTT.

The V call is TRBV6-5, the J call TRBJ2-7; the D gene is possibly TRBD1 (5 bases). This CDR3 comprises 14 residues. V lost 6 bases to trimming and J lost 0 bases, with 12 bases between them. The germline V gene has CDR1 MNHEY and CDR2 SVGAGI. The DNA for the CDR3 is TGTGCCAGCAGCCCTAGACAGAGCTCCTACGAGCAGTACTTC. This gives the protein CASSPRQSSYEQYF.

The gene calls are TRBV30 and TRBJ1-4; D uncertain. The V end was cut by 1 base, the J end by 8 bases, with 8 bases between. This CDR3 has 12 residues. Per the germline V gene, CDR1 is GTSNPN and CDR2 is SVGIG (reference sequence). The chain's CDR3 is CAWSDRGEKLFF. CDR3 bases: TGTGCCTGGAGTGATCGCGGGGAAAAACTGTTTTTT.

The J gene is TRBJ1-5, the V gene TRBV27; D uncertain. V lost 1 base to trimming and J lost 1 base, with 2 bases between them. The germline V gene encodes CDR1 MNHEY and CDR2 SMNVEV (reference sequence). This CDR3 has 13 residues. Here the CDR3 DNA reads TGTGCCAGCAGTTTATGGAGCAATCAGCCCCAGCATTTT. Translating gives CASSLWSNQPQHF.

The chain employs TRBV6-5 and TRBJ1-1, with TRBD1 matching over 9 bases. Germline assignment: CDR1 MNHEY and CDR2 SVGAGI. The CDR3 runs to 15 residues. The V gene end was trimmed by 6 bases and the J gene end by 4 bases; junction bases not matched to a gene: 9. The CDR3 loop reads CASSPPGTGSTEAFF. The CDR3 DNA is TGTGCCAGCAGCCCTCCCGGGACAGGGAGCACTGAAGCTTTCTTT.

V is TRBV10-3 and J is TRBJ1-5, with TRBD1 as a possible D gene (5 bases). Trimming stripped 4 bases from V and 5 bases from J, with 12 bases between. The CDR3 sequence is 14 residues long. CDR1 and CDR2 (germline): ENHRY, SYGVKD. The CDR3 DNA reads TGTGCCATCAGTGGGGGGACGGAACATCAGCCCCAGCATTTT. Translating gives CAISGGTEHQPQHF.

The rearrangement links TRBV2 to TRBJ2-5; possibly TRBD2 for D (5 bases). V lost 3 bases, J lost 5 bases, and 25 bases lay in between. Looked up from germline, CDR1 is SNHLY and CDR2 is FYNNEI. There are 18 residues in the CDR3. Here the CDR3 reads CASSDSDLRPSGLETQYF. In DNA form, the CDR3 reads TGTGCCAGCAGTGATTCGGACTTACGACCCTCTGGGCTCGAGACCCAGTACTTC.

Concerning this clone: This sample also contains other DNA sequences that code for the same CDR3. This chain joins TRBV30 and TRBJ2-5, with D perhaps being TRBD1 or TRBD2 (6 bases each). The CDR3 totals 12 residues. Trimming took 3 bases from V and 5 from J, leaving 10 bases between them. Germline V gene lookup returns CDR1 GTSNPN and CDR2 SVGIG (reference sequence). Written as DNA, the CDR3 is TGTGCCTGGAGAGGAGGGGGGGAGACCCAGTACTTC. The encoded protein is CAWRGGGETQYF.

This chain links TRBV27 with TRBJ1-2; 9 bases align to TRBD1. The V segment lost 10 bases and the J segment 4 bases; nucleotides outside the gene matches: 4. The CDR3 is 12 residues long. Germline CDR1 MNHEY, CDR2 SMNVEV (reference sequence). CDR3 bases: TGTGCCACCCGGGACAGGGCCTATGGCTACACCTTC. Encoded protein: CATRDRAYGYTF.

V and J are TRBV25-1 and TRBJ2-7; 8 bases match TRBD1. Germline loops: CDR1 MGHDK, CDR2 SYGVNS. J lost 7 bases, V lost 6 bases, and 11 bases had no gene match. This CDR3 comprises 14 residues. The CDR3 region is CASSQETGAGEQYF. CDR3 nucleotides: TGTGCCAGCAGCCAGGAGACAGGGGCAGGAGAGCAGTACTTC.

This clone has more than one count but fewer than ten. The CDR3 DNA sequence: TGTGCCAGCAGCACCTCACGGGGCCGGAGGCAAGAGACCCAGTACTTC. Translated: CASSTSRGRRQETQYF. The chain links TRBV5-4 to TRBJ2-5; D may correspond to TRBD1 or TRBD2 (5 bases each). V was pared by 4 bases and J by 2 bases, with 18 bases between. The CDR3 totals 16 residues. The V gene's germline CDR1 is SGHNT and CDR2 YYREEE (reference sequence).

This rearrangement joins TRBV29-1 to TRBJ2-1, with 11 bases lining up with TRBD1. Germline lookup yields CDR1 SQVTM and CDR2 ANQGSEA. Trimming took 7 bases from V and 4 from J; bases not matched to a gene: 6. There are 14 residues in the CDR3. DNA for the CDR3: TGCAGCGCCGGACAGGGGGCGGGATACAATGAGCAGTTCTTC. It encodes CSAGQGAGYNEQFF.

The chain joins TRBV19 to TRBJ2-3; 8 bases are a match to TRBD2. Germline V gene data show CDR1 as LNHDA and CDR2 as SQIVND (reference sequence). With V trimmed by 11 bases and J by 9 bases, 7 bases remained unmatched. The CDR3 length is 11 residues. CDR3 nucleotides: TGTGCCGCCCGCGGGGGGCCAACGCAGTATTTT. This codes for CAARGGPTQYF.

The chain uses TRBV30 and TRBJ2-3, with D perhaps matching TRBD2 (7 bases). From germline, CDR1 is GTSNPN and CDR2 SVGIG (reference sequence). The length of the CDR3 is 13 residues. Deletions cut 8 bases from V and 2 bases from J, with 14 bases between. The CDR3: CAQRGGLTDTQYF. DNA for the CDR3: TGTGCCCAGAGGGGGGGGCTCACAGATACGCAGTATTTT.

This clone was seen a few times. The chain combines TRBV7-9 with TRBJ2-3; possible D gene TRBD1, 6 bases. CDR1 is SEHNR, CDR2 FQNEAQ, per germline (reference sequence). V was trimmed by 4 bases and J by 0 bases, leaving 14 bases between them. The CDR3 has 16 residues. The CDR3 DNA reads TGTGCCAGCAGCTCTAGCAGGACAGCTAGCACAGATACGCAGTATTTT. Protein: CASSSSRTASTDTQYF. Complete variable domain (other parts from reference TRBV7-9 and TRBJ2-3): DTGVSQNPRHKITKRGQNVTFRCDPISEHNRLYWYRQTLGQGPEFLTYFQNEAQLEKSRLLSDRFSAERPKGSFSTLEIQRTEQGDSAMYLCASSSSRTASTDTQYFGPGTRLTVL.

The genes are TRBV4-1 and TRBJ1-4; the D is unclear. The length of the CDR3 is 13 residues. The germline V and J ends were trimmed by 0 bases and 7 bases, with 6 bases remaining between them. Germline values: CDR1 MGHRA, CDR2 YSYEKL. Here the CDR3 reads CASSQDTSEKLFF. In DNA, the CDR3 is TGCGCCAGCAGCCAAGATACGAGTGAAAAACTGTTTTTT.

In DNA, the CDR3 is TGTGCCAGCAGTTACTCCTCGACAGGAAACTATGGCTACACCTTC. Protein: CASSYSSTGNYGYTF. The V call is TRBV6-5, the J call TRBJ1-2; a possible D gene is TRBD1 (6 bases). Per germline, CDR1 MNHEY and CDR2 SVGAGI. Trimming pared 0 bases from V and 2 bases from J, leaving 10 bases between. This CDR3 comprises 15 residues.

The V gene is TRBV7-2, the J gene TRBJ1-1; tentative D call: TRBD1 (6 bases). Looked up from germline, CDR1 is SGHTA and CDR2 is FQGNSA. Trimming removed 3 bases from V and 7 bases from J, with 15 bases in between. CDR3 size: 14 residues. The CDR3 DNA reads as TGTGCCAGCAGCTTGGTCGGCGCAGGGGTTGAAGCTTTCTTT. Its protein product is CASSLVGAGVEAFF.

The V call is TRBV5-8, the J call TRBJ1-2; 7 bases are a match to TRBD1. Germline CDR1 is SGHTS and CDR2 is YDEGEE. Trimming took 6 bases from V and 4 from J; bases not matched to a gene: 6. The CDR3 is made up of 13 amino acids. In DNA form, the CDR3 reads TGTGCCAGCAACGAGAGACAGGGCTATGGCTACACCTTC. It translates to CASNERQGYGYTF.

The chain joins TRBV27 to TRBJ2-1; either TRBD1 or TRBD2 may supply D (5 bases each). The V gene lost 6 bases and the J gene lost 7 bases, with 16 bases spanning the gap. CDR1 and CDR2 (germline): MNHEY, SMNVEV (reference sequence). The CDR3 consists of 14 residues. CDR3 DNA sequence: TGTGCCAGCAGACAGATGAGGGGTACGAATGAGCAGTTCTTC. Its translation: CASRQMRGTNEQFF.

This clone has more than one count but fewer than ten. This CDR3 is CASSHTSTGSAEAFF. The CDR3 bases are TGTGCCAGCAGCCACACATCGACAGGGTCGGCTGAAGCTTTCTTT. The chain is built from TRBV7-9 and TRBJ1-1; TRBD1 agrees at 7 bases. The CDR3 sequence is 15 residues long. V was pared by 5 bases and J by 6 bases, with 12 bases of the junction left unmatched. In germline, CDR1 is SEHNR, CDR2 FQNEAQ (reference sequence).